A single sample gave rise to the 28 T cell receptor beta chains below, sequenced in a study of blood T cell repertoires in COVID-19. Repertoires were generated with immunoSEQ multiplex PCR, while TCRdb's copy carries only in-frame clones and drops some. The table lists fewer than 400,000 clones, around four fifths of them singletons, with 2.5% to 3.5% in the top ten. The sequencing sample was made of peripheral blood. The receptor set was obtained from a man aged 30-40 years with active or convalescent COVID-19.

The chain links TRBV3-1 (or the pseudogene TRBV3-2) to TRBJ1-1, with a possible D match to TRBD1 (6 bases). Germline CDR1 reads LGHDT; CDR2 reads YNNKEL (reference sequence). This CDR3 has 15 residues. V was trimmed by 4 bases and J by 0 bases, leaving 12 bases between them. CDR3 nucleotide sequence: TGTGCCAGCAGCCTCTCCGGGACACTGAACACTGAAGCTTTCTTT. Translation gives CASSLSGTLNTEAFF.

J is TRBJ2-3 and V is TRBV4-3; 7 positions match TRBD2. Germline CDR1 LGHNA, CDR2 YSLEER. V lost 3 bases, J lost 2 bases, and 5 bases stayed unmatched. The CDR3 runs to 15 residues. The CDR3 loop reads CASSQAGLPTDTQYF. Here the CDR3 DNA reads TGCGCCAGCAGCCAGGCGGGACTACCCACAGATACGCAGTATTTT.

The chain employs TRBV11-2 and TRBJ1-2; 7 bases are a match to TRBD1. CDR3 length equals 12 residues. The V and J ends lost 5 bases and 11 bases, in that order; junction bases with no gene match: 8. Germline CDR1 reads SGHAT; CDR2 reads FQNNGV. CDR3 coding DNA: TGTGCCAGCAGCCGTACAGGGGAGGAGTACACCTTC. It translates to CASSRTGEEYTF. The variable domain in full, with the rest retrieved from reference TRBV11-2 and TRBJ1-2, is EAGVAQSPRYKIIEKRQSVAFWCNPISGHATLYWYQQILGQGPKLLIQFQNNGVVDDSQLPKDRFSAERLKGVDSTLKIQPAKLEDSAVYLCASSRTGEEYTFGSGTRLTVV.

The chain joins TRBV6-5 to TRBJ1-2; D might be TRBD1 (5 bases). CDR1 is MNHEY, CDR2 SVGAGI, per germline. The length of the CDR3 is 13 residues. The ends were cut back, 0 bases at V and 6 bases at J, with 8 bases in the middle. The CDR3 sequence is CASSYSPGDGYTF. The DNA of the CDR3 is TGTGCCAGCAGTTACTCACCGGGGGATGGCTACACCTTC.

J is TRBJ2-1 and V is TRBV9, with a weak D call TRBD1 (5 bases). The CDR3 spans 14 residues. CDR1 is SGDLS, CDR2 YYNGEE, per germline. The V gene lost 2 bases and the J gene lost 2 bases, with 8 bases spanning the gap. CDR3 nucleotides: TGTGCCAGCAGCGTGGGGCTAGCCTACAATGAGCAGTTCTTC. Translating gives CASSVGLAYNEQFF.

The rearrangement joins TRBV19 to TRBJ2-1, with D possibly being TRBD1 (7 bases). Trimming left V 5 bases short and J 9 bases short, with 14 bases between. The CDR3 sequence is 13 residues long. Per germline, CDR1 LNHDA and CDR2 SQIVND (reference sequence). The CDR3 coding sequence is TGTGCCAGTAGTTCTGACAGGGAGGCTGAGCAGTTCTTC. Protein sequence: CASSSDREAEQFF.

CDR3 coding DNA: TGTGCCAGCAGTTCGACAGGGGGGAAATATGGCTACACCTTC. It translates to CASSSTGGKYGYTF. V usage is TRBV28 and J usage is TRBJ1-2, with 9 bases identical to TRBD1. This CDR3 contains 14 residues. CDR1 is MDHEN and CDR2 is SYDVKM in the germline V gene. V lost 4 bases, J lost 5 bases, and 5 bases stayed unmatched.

This chain uses TRBV7-2 with TRBJ2-3, with 13 nucleotides matching TRBD2. The germline V gene encodes CDR1 SGHTA and CDR2 FQGNSA. The CDR3 has 15 residues. V lost 1 base to trimming and J lost 11 bases; unmatched junction nucleotides: 6. CDR3 sequence (DNA): TGTGCCAGCAGCTTAGGGACTAGCGGGGGCCGAGGGCAGTATTTT. This sequence encodes CASSLGTSGGRGQYF.

The chain joins TRBV7-8 to TRBJ2-1, with D uncertain. CDR1 and CDR2 from the germline V gene are SGHVS and FQNEAQ. This CDR3 is 13 amino acids long. V was shortened by 1 base and J by 10 bases, with 11 bases between the two germline ends. The CDR3 coding sequence is TGTGCCAGCAGCTTAGTCTCTAACCCCGAGCAGTTCTTC. Its translation: CASSLVSNPEQFF. Supplemented by reference TRBV7-8 and TRBJ2-1, the full variable domain reads GAGVSQSPRYKVAKRGQDVALRCDPISGHVSLFWYQQALGQGPEFLTYFQNEAQLDKSGLPSDRFFAERPEGSVSTLKIQRTQQEDSAVYLCASSLVSNPEQFFGPGTRLTVL.

The CDR3 region has the DNA TGTGCCAGCAGTGACCCCGGGACAGGGGCTGGCGGGGAGCTGTTTTTT. It encodes CASSDPGTGAGGELFF. The J gene is TRBJ2-2, the V gene TRBV25-1, with 10 bases that match TRBD1. The CDR3 totals 16 residues. V was clipped by 3 bases and J by 7 bases; unmatched bases: 8. Germline lookup yields CDR1 MGHDK and CDR2 SYGVNS.

The rearrangement links TRBV7-8 to TRBJ1-4; tentatively, D is TRBD1 (6 bases). CDR1 and CDR2 from the germline V gene are SGHVS and FQNEAQ. The CDR3 extends over 17 amino acids. Trimming removed 2 bases at V and 4 bases at J, with 17 bases between. The CDR3 spells CASSLSSGGRINEKLFF. The CDR3 nucleotides read TGTGCCAGCAGCTTATCGTCCGGGGGGCGGATTAATGAAAAACTGTTTTTT.

The gene calls are TRBV29-1 and TRBJ2-7; 8 positions match TRBD1. CDR3 size: 13 residues. V was pared by 7 bases and J by 2 bases, with 7 bases of the junction left unmatched. Germline V gene data show CDR1 as SQVTM and CDR2 as ANQGSEA. The CDR3 loop reads CSAMTGVAYEQYF. CDR3 in DNA: TGCAGCGCGATGACAGGGGTCGCCTACGAGCAGTACTTC.

The rearrangement links TRBV5-1 to TRBJ2-7, with TRBD1 matching over 11 bases. Per the germline V gene, CDR1 is SGHRS and CDR2 is YFSETQ. This CDR3 spans 17 amino acids. Trimming took 4 bases from V and 3 from J; bases not matched to a gene: 12. The CDR3 nucleotides are TGCGCCAGCAGCCCGTACCCCGGGACAGGGGGTTTCTACGAGCAGTACTTC. It is translated as CASSPYPGTGGFYEQYF.

The genes are TRBV3-1 (or the pseudogene TRBV3-2) and TRBJ2-3; TRBD2 aligns across 13 bases. The length of the CDR3 is 16 residues. CDR1 is LGHDT, CDR2 YNNKEL, per germline (reference sequence). The V and J ends lost 4 bases and 3 bases, in that order; junction bases with no gene match: 4. The CDR3 spells CASSRGLAGRTDTQYF. In DNA, the CDR3 is TGTGCCAGCAGCCGGGGACTAGCGGGACGAACAGATACGCAGTATTTT.

This clone has only one observation. The chain couples TRBV3-1 (or the pseudogene TRBV3-2) to TRBJ1-1; D gene unclear. Per germline, CDR1 LGHDT and CDR2 YNNKEL (reference sequence). CDR3 length equals 17 residues. V lost 0 bases, J lost 0 bases, and 14 bases lay in between. The CDR3 here is CASSQEMGGPMNTEAFF. CDR3 nucleotide sequence: TGTGCCAGCAGCCAAGAGATGGGAGGGCCCATGAACACTGAAGCTTTCTTT.

V and J are TRBV3-1 (or the pseudogene TRBV3-2) and TRBJ2-4, with TRBD2 matching over 13 bases. The CDR3 sequence is 16 residues long. Germline-derived CDR1 and CDR2 are LGHDT and YNNKEL (reference sequence). Losses at the gene ends were 4 bases for V and 7 bases for J; bases not matched to a gene: 7. The CDR3 region has the DNA TGTGCCAGCAGCCCGGGACTAGCGGGGAGGGGGAACATTCAGTACTTC. Encoded protein: CASSPGLAGRGNIQYF.

This chain joins TRBV7-9 and TRBJ2-2, with 7 bases lining up with TRBD1. With 5 bases clipped from V and 5 bases from J, the junction kept 5 bases outside the gene matches. This CDR3 region has 14 residues. Germline loops: CDR1 SEHNR, CDR2 FQNEAQ (reference sequence). The CDR3 region is CASSPGTETGELFF. Here the CDR3 DNA reads TGTGCCAGCAGCCCGGGGACAGAAACCGGGGAGCTGTTTTTT.

The V gene is TRBV7-3, the J gene TRBJ1-5; unclear D gene. V was pared by 4 bases and J by 0 bases, with 4 bases between. CDR3 length equals 13 residues. CDR1 SGHTA and CDR2 FQGTGA come from the germline V gene. In DNA, the CDR3 is TGTGCCAGCAGCTCTTATAGCAATCAGCCCCAGCATTTT. It specifies CASSSYSNQPQHF.

The chain uses TRBV5-1 and TRBJ1-1; D is uncertain. The germline gives CDR1 SGHRS, CDR2 YFSETQ. The CDR3 loop spans 13 amino acids. The ends were cut back, 4 bases at V and 4 bases at J, with 11 bases in the middle. The CDR3 protein is CASSPDSFTEAFF. CDR3 coding DNA: TGCGCCAGCAGCCCCGACTCGTTCACTGAAGCTTTCTTT.

This rearrangement joins TRBV14 to TRBJ2-1, with TRBD2 identical over 10 bases. The germline V gene encodes CDR1 SGHDN and CDR2 FVKESK. The CDR3 totals 21 residues. Losses at the gene ends were 1 base for V and 6 bases for J; bases not matched to a gene: 21. The CDR3 loop is CASSQGRVASGSRLGRNEQFF. The CDR3 nucleotides are TGTGCCAGCAGCCAAGGTCGGGTCGCTAGCGGGAGTAGATTGGGTCGCAATGAGCAGTTCTTC.

V gene TRBV5-1 combines with J gene TRBJ1-1; unclear D gene. V lost 7 bases, J lost 0 bases, and 16 bases lay in between. Looked up from germline, CDR1 is SGHRS and CDR2 is YFSETQ. The CDR3 contains 15 residues. In DNA form, the CDR3 reads TGCGCCAGCTACTTGAGCGAGAGGTTGAACACTGAAGCTTTCTTT. This codes for CASYLSERLNTEAFF.

In DNA, the CDR3 is TGTGCCAGCAACCACCAAGAGACTAGCTCATTGGACGAGCAGTACTTC. This translates into CASNHQETSSLDEQYF. The chain employs TRBV28 and TRBJ2-7, with TRBD2 matching 7 bases. V was pared by 7 bases and J by 5 bases, with 17 bases of the junction left unmatched. CDR1 and CDR2 (germline): MDHEN, SYDVKM. The CDR3 length is 16 residues.

The chain uses TRBV30 and TRBJ1-2; TRBD1 aligns across 8 bases. CDR3 length equals 14 residues. The junction had 9 bases not matched to a gene; V was cut back by 1 base and J by 8 bases. Germline V gene lookup returns CDR1 GTSNPN and CDR2 SVGIG (reference sequence). CDR3 sequence reads: CAWSETGTGSGYTF. CDR3 coding DNA: TGTGCCTGGAGTGAGACCGGGACAGGAAGCGGCTACACCTTC.

V and J are TRBV5-1 and TRBJ2-3; 13 nucleotides align to TRBD2. The CDR3 is 14 amino acids. The germline gives CDR1 SGHRS, CDR2 YFSETQ. Trimming at V came to 10 bases and at J to 4 bases, leaving 6 bases not matched to a gene. CDR3 in DNA: TGCGCCGTCACTAGCGGGGGGGCGGCAGATACGCAGTATTTT. This translates into CAVTSGGAADTQYF.

This clone was detected only a few times. The chain joins TRBV2 to TRBJ2-3; unclear D gene. Trimming shortened V by 6 bases and J by 1 base, and 11 bases separated the two germline ends. The CDR3 totals 14 residues. Germline V gene data show CDR1 as SNHLY and CDR2 as FYNNEI. The CDR3 nucleotides are TGTGCCAGCAGGACGAGTCTAGGCACAGATACGCAGTATTTT. Amino acids: CASRTSLGTDTQYF.

The chain carries TRBV4-3 and TRBJ2-7, with TRBD2 matching over 12 bases. V lost 1 base to trimming and J lost 7 bases; unmatched junction nucleotides: 5. This CDR3 has 15 amino acids. The germline gives CDR1 LGHNA, CDR2 YSLEER. DNA of the CDR3: TGCGCCAGCAGCCAAGGACTAGCGGGAGTGGGTGAGCAGTACTTC. Its protein is CASSQGLAGVGEQYF.

The chain carries TRBV9 and TRBJ2-3; 8 nucleotides align to TRBD2. V lost 0 bases and J lost 3; bases outside the gene matches: 6. Germline CDR1 is SGDLS and CDR2 is YYNGEE. The CDR3 is 16 amino acids. DNA for the CDR3: TGTGCCAGCAGCGTAGGGGGTAGCGGGAAAACAGATACGCAGTATTTT. Translating gives CASSVGGSGKTDTQYF.

This clone showed up just once. V is TRBV7-3 and J is TRBJ2-6, with D possibly TRBD1 on 5 matching bases. In germline, CDR1 is SGHTA, CDR2 FQGTGA. This CDR3 has 15 amino acids. Trimming removed 1 base at V and 2 bases at J, with 6 bases between. As DNA, the CDR3 is TGTGCCAGCAGCTTAAGCAGGGCTGGGGCCAACGTCCTGACTTTC. It specifies CASSLSRAGANVLTF. The entire variable domain, with the rest obtained from reference TRBV7-3 and TRBJ2-6, is as follows: GAGVSQTPSNKVTEKGKYVELRCDPISGHTALYWYRQSLGQGPEFLIYFQGTGAADDSGLPNDRFFAVRPEGSVSTLKIQRTERGDSAVYLCASSLSRAGANVLTFGAGSRLTVL.